This paragraph reports one TCR beta chain. Its target is not known. As it was prepared, the TCRbeta library received unique molecular identifiers. From the PCR reads, TCRdb called clonotypes with MiXCR, one entry per CDR3 protein. Seen here are 600,000 to 800,000 distinct CDR3 sequences, around 14% observed once, and the top ten hold 0.79%. This entry belongs to a study of T-cell reconstitution after alpha-beta-depleted transplantation in children. With 5 bases clipped from V and 3 bases from J, the junction kept 17 bases outside the gene matches. The CDR3 contains 18 residues. Germline V lookup: CDR1 MDHEN, CDR2 SYDVKM. Findings of the study overall: A year post-transplant, T-cell counts and diversity derived mostly from newly produced T cells. Reportedly, roughly two months post-transplant, alpha-beta T cells arose from several hundred expanded graft clones. Certain patients had high TCRbeta diversity at day 60, and it came from recipient T cells and thymic progenitors that survived.

The V call is TRBV28, the J call TRBJ2-3; 7 nucleotides match TRBD1. This specimen was PBMCs, taken before TCRalphabeta/CD19-depleted stem cell transplant. The sequence was collected from a girl aged 2 to 10 with congenital amegakaryocytic thrombocytopenia, due to receive a stem cell transplant. CDR3 region: CASSLGRTGADITDTQYF. CDR3 in DNA: TGTGCCAGCAGTCTAGGGCGAACAGGGGCCGATATAACAGATACGCAGTATTTT.